This T cell receptor (beta chain) stems from a study of cytomegalovirus exposure and HLA in healthy donors. Overall study findings and caveats: Under in vitro conditions, a few CMV-associated chains were confirmed as specific for CMV antigens.

The CDR3 is made up of 18 amino acids. CDR1 and CDR2 (germline): SEHNR, FQNEAQ (reference sequence). Trimming removed 4 bases from V and 7 bases from J, with 25 bases in between. For this clone: What it binds is unknown.

Profiling relied on immunoSEQ multiplex PCR, and the TCRdb table lists in-frame clones only, not all of them. The data contain 90,000 to 100,000 clones, around 88% of them singletons. This sequence originates from a woman aged 25-40 years in good health and CMV-seronegative. The sequencing sample was made of PBMCs. The J gene is TRBJ2-2, the V gene TRBV7-9, with D maybe TRBD1 (6 bases). The CDR3 here is CASSSRDTIPQGVGELFF. DNA for the CDR3: TGTGCCAGCAGCTCCCGGGACACTATACCCCAAGGGGTCGGGGAGCTGTTTTTT.